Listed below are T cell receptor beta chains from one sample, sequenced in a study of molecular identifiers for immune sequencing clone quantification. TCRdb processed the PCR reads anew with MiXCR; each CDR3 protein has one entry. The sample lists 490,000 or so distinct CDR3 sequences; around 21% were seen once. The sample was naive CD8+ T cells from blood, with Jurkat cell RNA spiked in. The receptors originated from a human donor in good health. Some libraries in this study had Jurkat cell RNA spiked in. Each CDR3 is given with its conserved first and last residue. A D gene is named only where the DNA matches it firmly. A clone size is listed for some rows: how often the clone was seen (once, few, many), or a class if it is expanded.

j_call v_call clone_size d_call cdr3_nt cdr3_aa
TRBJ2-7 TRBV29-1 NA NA TGCAGCGTACTTAAGTCCTACGAGCACTACTTC CSVLKSYEHYF
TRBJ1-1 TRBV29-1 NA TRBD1 TGCAGCGCCGAGGGACAGGGGACTGAAGCTTTCTTT CSAEGQGTEAFF
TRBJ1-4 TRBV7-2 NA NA TGTGCCAGCAGCTTAACCGGCCCGGACGCCATAAATGAAAAACTGTTTTTT CASSLTGPDAINEKLFF
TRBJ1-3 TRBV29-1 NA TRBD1 TGCAGCGTTGCAGGACAGGGGGGAAACACCATATATTTT CSVAGQGGNTIYF
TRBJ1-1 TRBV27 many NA TGTGCCAGCAGTTTATTAGGGGGGGGTACTGAAGCTTTCTTT CASSLLGGGTEAFF
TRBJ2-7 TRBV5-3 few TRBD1 TGTGCCAGCAGCTTTATCGCAGGGGGCTTCTACGAGCAGTACTTC CASSFIAGGFYEQYF
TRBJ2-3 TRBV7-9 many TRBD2 TGTGCCAGCAGCTTAACGGGACTAAGCACAGATACGCAGTATTTT CASSLTGLSTDTQYF
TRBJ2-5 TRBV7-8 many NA TGTGCCAGCAGCATTGGGTCCCCAAGAGGGCAAGAGACCCAGTACTTC CASSIGSPRGQETQYF
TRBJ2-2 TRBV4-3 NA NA TGCGCCAGCACGGAGACAGGACCGAACACCGGGGAGCTGTTTTTT CASTETGPNTGELFF
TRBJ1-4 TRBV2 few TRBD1 TGTGCCAGCAGTGCTATGGACAGGGGAATCGCTAATGAAAAACTGTTTTTT CASSAMDRGIANEKLFF
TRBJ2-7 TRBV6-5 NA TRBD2 TGTGCCAGCAGCCCTACAACTAGCGGCTACGAGCAGTACTTC CASSPTTSGYEQYF
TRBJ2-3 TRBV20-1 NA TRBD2 TGCAGTGCTAGAGCGCGCGATTTTAGCGGGAGTTCACCCGCGGATACGCAGTATTTT CSARARDFSGSSPADTQYF
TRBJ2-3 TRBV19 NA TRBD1 TGTGCCAGTAGTGCCTGGGACAGGGTCTCTGGGGATACGCAGTATTTT CASSAWDRVSGDTQYF
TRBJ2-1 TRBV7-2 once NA TGTGCCAGCAGCTCAAGCAAGGCGGTAGGCAATGAGCAGTTCTTC CASSSSKAVGNEQFF
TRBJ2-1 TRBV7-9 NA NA TGTGCCAGCAGCCGTACTAGCAATGAGCAGCTCTTC CASSRTSNEQLF
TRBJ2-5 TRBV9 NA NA TGTGCCAGCAGCGTAGCGGGCGGGGACGGAGAGACCCAGTACTTC CASSVAGGDGETQYF
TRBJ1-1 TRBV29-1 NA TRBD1 TGCGGCGGTGGACAGGGCAACACTGAAGCTTTCTTT CGGGQGNTEAFF
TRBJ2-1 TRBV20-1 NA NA TGCAGTGCTAGAGATGGGTGGTATGAGCAGTTCTTC CSARDGWYEQFF
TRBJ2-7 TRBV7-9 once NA TGTGCCAGCAGCAGCCCCGCGGCCGGTGGGGGGGCACGCTACGAGCAGTACTTC CASSSPAAGGGARYEQYF
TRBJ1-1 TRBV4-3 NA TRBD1 TGCGCCAGCCGCGGAACGGGGGCAGGGGGCAGGTTTGTCACTGAAGCTTTCTTT CASRGTGAGGRFVTEAFF
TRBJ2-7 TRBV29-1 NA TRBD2 TGCAGCGTTGGACTAGCGGGAGGGGGCTACGAGCAGTACTTC CSVGLAGGGYEQYF
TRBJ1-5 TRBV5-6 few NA TGTGCCAGCAGCTCCCCCGGGACAAATCAGCCCCAGCATTTT CASSSPGTNQPQHF
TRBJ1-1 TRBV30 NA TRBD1 TGTGCCACCTTGGCGGGACAGGGATGGTTCTCTGAAGCTTTCTTT CATLAGQGWFSEAFF
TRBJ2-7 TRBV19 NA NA TGTGCCAGTAGTATCATTTCCGGAGGCGAGCAGTGCTTC CASSIISGGEQCF
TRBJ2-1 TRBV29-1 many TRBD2 TGCAGCGTCATTACGGGATCCAGCGGGACCTACAATGAGCAGTTCTTC CSVITGSSGTYNEQFF
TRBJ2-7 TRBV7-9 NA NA TGTGCCAGCACCGGAGGACCGGGACACACGTCCTACGAGCAGTACTTC CASTGGPGHTSYEQYF
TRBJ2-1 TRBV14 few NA TGTGCCAGCAGCCAAGCTCTTAGCGTCCATGAGCAGTTCTTC CASSQALSVHEQFF
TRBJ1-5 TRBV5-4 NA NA TGTGCCAGCGGATCTTTAGGTAGCAATCAGCCCCAGCATTTT CASGSLGSNQPQHF
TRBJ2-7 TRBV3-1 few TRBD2 TGTGCCAGCAGCCAAGGGGAGGGGTTGTACGAGCAGTACTTC CASSQGEGLYEQYF
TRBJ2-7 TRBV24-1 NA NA TGTGCCACCAGTGATTTTGGGCAGGGGATCTACGAGCAGTACTTC CATSDFGQGIYEQYF
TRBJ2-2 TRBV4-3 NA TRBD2 TGCGCCAGCAGCCAAGTGATGGGACTAGCGGGAGACACCGGGGAGCTGTTTTTT CASSQVMGLAGDTGELFF
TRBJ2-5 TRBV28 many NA TGTGCCAGCAGTATAACACCGGGGGTTCAAGAGACCCAGTACTTC CASSITPGVQETQYF
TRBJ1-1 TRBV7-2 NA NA TGTGCCAGCAGCCCGACCCCGAAATCTGGACGCGCTGAAGCTTTCTTT CASSPTPKSGRAEAFF
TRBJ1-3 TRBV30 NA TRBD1 TGTGCCTGGAACACAGGGACAGGCTCTGGAAACACCATATATTTT CAWNTGTGSGNTIYF
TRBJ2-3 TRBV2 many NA TGTGCCAGCAGTGCAGTAGTCAGGGGCACAGATACGCAGTATTTT CASSAVVRGTDTQYF
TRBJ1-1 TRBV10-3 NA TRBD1 TGTGCCGTCAGAGATACAGGGGGAAACACTGAAGCTTTCTTT CAVRDTGGNTEAFF
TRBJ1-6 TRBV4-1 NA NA TGCGCCAGCAGCCAAGATGCCGTCAGGGACTATAATTCACCCCTCCACTTT CASSQDAVRDYNSPLHF
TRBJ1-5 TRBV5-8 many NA TGTGCCAGCAGCTCGACGCTGGGTGTACGTCCCCAGCATTTT CASSSTLGVRPQHF
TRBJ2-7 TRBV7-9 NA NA TGTGCCAGCAGCCCCCAAATTTCCTACGAGCAGTACTTC CASSPQISYEQYF
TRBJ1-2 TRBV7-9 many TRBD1 TGTGCCAGCAGCTTAGCTGGGACAGGGTTCCACTACACCTTC CASSLAGTGFHYTF
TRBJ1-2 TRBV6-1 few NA TGTGCCAGCAGTGACTTTATGGTCGGCGCTGGCTACACCTTC CASSDFMVGAGYTF
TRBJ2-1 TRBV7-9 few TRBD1 TGTGCCAGCAGCTTAGCGGGGGACAGAAACAATGAGCAGTTCTTC CASSLAGDRNNEQFF
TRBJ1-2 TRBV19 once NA TGTGCCAGTAGTGCTCGAGCTTCTCCTTCATATGGCTACACCTTC CASSARASPSYGYTF
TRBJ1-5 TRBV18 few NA TGTGCCAGCTCACCACAGGGAGGGCAGCCCCAGCATTTT CASSPQGGQPQHF
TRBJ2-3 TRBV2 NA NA TGTGCCAGCAGTGAAGCCAGGGGGGGGGCTTTAGATACGCAGTATTTT CASSEARGGALDTQYF
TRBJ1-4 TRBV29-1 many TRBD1 TGCAGCGTGAGGACAGGGTTAAATGAAAAACTGTTTTTT CSVRTGLNEKLFF
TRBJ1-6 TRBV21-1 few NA TGTGCCAGCAGCCGGGCGGGGGGCCGCTCCTATAATTCACCCCTCCACTTT CASSRAGGRSYNSPLHF
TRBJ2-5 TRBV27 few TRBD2 TGTGCCAGCAAGGCTAGCGGGGGAGAGACCCAGTACTTC CASKASGGETQYF
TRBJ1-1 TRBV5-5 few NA TGTGCCAGCAGCTTGTGGGCCTCCCTATACATGAACACTGAAGCTTTCTTT CASSLWASLYMNTEAFF
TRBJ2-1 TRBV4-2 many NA TGTGCCAGCAGTCCCCAGCGGAATTACAATGAGCAGTTCTTC CASSPQRNYNEQFF
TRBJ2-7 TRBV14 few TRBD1 TGTGCCAGCAGCCAAGGGCCGGGACAGCTCTACGAGCAGTACTTC CASSQGPGQLYEQYF
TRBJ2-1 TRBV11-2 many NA TGTGCCAGCAGCTTAAGTCCTTCCGGTGAGCAGTTCTTC CASSLSPSGEQFF